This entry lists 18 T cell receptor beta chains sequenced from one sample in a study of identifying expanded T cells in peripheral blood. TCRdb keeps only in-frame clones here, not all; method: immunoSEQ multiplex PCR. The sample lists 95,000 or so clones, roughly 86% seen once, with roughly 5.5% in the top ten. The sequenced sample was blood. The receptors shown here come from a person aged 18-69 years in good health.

This CDR3 reads CASSVDRTQPQHF. The CDR3 DNA reads as TGCGCCAGCAGTGTGGACAGGACCCAGCCCCAGCATTTT. V is TRBV10-2 and J is TRBJ1-5; 7 nucleotides line up with TRBD1. V dropped 4 bases and J dropped 7; count of bases not matched to a gene: 4. The CDR3 is 13 amino acids. Per the germline V gene, CDR1 is WSHSY and CDR2 is SAAADI.

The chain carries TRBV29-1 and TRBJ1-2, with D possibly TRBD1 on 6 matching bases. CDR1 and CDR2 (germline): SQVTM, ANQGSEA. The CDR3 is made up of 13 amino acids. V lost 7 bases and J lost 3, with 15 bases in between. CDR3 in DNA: TGCAGCGCCAAACAGGGCGGCGACTATGGCTACACCTTC. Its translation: CSAKQGGDYGYTF.

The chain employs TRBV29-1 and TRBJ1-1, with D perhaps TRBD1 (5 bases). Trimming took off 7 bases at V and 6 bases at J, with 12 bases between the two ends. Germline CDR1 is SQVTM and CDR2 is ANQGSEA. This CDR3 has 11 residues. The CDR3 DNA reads TGCAGCGCTACCTCAGGGCCTGAAGCTTTCTTT. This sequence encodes CSATSGPEAFF.

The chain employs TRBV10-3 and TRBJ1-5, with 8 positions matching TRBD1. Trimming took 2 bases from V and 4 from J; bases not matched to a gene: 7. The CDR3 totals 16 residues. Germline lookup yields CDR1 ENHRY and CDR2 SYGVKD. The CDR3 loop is CAISEKRDRRNQPQHF. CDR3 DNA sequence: TGTGCCATCAGTGAGAAGAGGGACAGGCGAAATCAGCCCCAGCATTTT.

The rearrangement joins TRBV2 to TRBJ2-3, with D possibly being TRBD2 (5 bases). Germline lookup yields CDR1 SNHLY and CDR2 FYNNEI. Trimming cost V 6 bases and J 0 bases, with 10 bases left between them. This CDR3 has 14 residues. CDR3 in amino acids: CASRRRLSTDTQYF. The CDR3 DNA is TGTGCCAGCAGACGGAGGTTGAGCACAGATACGCAGTATTTT.

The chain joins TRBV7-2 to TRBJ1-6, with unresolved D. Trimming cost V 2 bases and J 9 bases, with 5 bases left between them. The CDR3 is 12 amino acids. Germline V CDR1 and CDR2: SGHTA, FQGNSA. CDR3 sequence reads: CASSLMLSPLHF. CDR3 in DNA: TGTGCCAGCAGCTTAATGCTTTCACCCCTCCACTTT.

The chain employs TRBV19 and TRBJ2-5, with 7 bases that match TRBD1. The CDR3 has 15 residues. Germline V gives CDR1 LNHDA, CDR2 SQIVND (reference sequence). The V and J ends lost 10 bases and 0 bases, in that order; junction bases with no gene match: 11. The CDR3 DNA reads TGTGCCACCGCGGGTAGGGGGACAGACCAAGAGACCCAGTACTTC. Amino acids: CATAGRGTDQETQYF.

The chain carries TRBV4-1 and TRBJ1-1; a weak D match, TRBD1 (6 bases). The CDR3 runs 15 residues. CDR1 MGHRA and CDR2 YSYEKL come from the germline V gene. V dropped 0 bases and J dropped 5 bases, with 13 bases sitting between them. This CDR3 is CASSQDVRGRTEAFF. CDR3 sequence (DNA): TGCGCCAGCAGCCAAGATGTCAGGGGCAGGACTGAAGCTTTCTTT.

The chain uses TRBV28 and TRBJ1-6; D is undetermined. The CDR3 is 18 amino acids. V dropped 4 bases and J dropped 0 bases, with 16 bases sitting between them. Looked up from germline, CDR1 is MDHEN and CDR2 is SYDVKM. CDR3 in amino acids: CASSSVYRLSSYNSPLHF. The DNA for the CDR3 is TGTGCCAGCAGTTCAGTGTATCGGCTGAGCTCCTATAATTCACCCCTCCACTTT.

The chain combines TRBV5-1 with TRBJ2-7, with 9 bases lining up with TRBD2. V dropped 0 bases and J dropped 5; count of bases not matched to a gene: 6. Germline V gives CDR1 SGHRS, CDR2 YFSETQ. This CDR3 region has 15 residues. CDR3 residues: CASSLAGKRGDEQYF. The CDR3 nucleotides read TGCGCCAGCAGCTTGGCCGGGAAGCGGGGGGACGAGCAGTACTTC.

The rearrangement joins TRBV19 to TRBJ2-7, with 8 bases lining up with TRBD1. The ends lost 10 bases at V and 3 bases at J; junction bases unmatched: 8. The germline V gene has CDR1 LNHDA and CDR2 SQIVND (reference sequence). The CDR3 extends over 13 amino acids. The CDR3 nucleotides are TGTGCCACCCTGGACAGGGAGGACTACGAGCAGTACTTC. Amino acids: CATLDREDYEQYF.

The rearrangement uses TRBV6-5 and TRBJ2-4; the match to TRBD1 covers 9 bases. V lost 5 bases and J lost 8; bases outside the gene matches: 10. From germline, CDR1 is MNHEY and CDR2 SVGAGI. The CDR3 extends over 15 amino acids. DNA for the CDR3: TGTGCCAGCAGTAACCCGGACAGGGGAGTGGACATTCAGTACTTC. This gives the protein CASSNPDRGVDIQYF.

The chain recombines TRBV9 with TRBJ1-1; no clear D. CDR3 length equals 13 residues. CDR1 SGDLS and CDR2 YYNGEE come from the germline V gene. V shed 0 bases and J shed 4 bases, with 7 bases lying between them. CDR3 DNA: TGTGCCAGCAGCGTAGCTAAGTCCACTGAAGCTTTCTTT. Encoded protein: CASSVAKSTEAFF.

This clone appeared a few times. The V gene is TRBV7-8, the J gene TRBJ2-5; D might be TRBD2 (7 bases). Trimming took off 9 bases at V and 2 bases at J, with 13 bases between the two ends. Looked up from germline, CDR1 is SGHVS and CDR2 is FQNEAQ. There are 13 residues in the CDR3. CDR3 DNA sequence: TGTGCCAGTATAGGGGGGGGACAAGAGACCCAGTACTTC. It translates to CASIGGGQETQYF.

The CDR3 DNA is TGTGCCAGCAGTTATAGAACGGACAGTGAAGCTTTCTTT. It yields the protein CASSYRTDSEAFF. V gene TRBV6-5 combines with J gene TRBJ1-1; D is possibly TRBD1 (6 bases). V was shortened by 3 bases and J by 7 bases, with 12 bases between the two germline ends. From germline, CDR1 is MNHEY and CDR2 SVGAGI. CDR3 length: 13 residues.

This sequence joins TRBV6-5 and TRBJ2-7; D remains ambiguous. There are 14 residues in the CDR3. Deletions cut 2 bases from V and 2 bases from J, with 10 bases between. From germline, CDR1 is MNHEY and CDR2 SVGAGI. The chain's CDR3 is CASSYRGFPYEQYF. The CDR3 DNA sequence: TGTGCCAGCAGTTACCGAGGCTTCCCCTACGAGCAGTACTTC.

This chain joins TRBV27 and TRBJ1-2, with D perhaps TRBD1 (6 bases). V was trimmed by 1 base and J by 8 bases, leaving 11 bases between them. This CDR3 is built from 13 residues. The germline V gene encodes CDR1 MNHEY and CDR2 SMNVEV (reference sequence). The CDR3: CASSLWGGRGYTF. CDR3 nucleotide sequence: TGTGCCAGCAGTTTATGGGGGGGGCGGGGCTACACCTTC.

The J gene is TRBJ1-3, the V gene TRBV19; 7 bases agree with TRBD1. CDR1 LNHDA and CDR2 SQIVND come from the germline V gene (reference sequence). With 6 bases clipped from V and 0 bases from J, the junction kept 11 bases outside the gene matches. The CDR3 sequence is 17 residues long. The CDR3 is CASSKIQGTSSGNTIYF. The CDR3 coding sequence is TGTGCCAGTAGCAAGATACAGGGGACGAGCTCTGGAAACACCATATATTTT.